The 27 T cell receptor beta chains in this list originate from one sample, sequenced in a study of blood T cells in healthy people across ages. Together with a sample-barcoded 5' primer, a J-beta primer mix was included in a second PCR lasting about 7 to 11 cycles. MiXCR, applied by TCRdb to the 5' RACE reads, yields one record per CDR3 protein. This table holds 1.5 million to 2 million distinct CDR3 sequences, around half found once. Sequencing was performed on blood. These receptors were obtained from a woman in her thirties or forties in good health.

This clonotype has only a few counts. The rearrangement uses TRBV20-1 and TRBJ2-1, with 7 bases identical to TRBD1. CDR3 length: 14 residues. Germline V gene lookup returns CDR1 DFQATT and CDR2 SNEGSKA (reference sequence). The CDR3 region is CRALRGRLYNEQFF. DNA for the CDR3: TGCAGGGCCCTAAGGGGGCGCCTCTACAATGAGCAGTTCTTC.

The J gene is TRBJ2-1, the V gene TRBV7-9; TRBD2 matches 13 bases. Germline V CDR1 and CDR2: SEHNR, FQNEAQ (reference sequence). This CDR3 has 16 residues. The J segment lost 7 bases and the V segment lost 5 bases, leaving 8 bases of the junction unmatched. The CDR3 loop is CASSPLGTSGENEQFF. The CDR3, as DNA: TGTGCCAGCAGCCCCCTTGGGACTAGCGGGGAGAATGAGCAGTTCTTC.

The genes are TRBV20-1 and TRBJ2-7; D is perhaps TRBD1 or TRBD2 (5 bases each). V gave up 0 bases and J gave up 2 bases, with 14 bases separating them. The CDR3 is 15 amino acids. Germline V gene sequence: CDR1 DFQATT, CDR2 SNEGSKA (reference sequence). CDR3 DNA: TGCAGTGCTAGAGATCCCCCAGAGGGACCCTACGAGCAGTACTTC. Amino acids: CSARDPPEGPYEQYF.

The rearrangement joins TRBV20-1 to TRBJ2-1, with TRBD2 as a possible D gene (6 bases). The germline V gene has CDR1 DFQATT and CDR2 SNEGSKA (reference sequence). With 4 bases removed from V and 7 bases from J, the gap between germline ends came to 20 bases. This CDR3 contains 15 residues. CDR3 sequence (DNA): TGCAGTGCTACCCAGGGACTTCGATTTCCAAATGAGCAGTTCTTC. Protein: CSATQGLRFPNEQFF.

The chain uses TRBV4-3 and TRBJ2-4; D is unresolved. The CDR3 covers 17 residues. The germline gives CDR1 LGHNA, CDR2 YSLEER. V lost 3 bases, J lost 1 base, and 16 bases lay in between. The CDR3 region is CASSQDDVGLAKNIQYF. Here the CDR3 DNA reads TGCGCCAGCAGCCAGGACGATGTTGGGCTCGCCAAAAACATTCAGTACTTC.

The chain uses TRBV28 and TRBJ2-7, with 10 bases that match TRBD1. Germline V CDR1 and CDR2: MDHEN, SYDVKM. CDR3 length: 15 amino acids. With V trimmed by 3 bases and J by 4 bases, 6 bases remained unmatched. CDR3: CASSFVGTGEYEQYF. CDR3 sequence (DNA): TGTGCCAGCAGTTTTGTAGGGACAGGGGAGTACGAGCAGTACTTC.

This rearrangement joins TRBV6-2 or TRBV6-3 to TRBJ2-3; tentative D call: TRBD2 (6 bases). This CDR3 is 17 amino acids long. In germline, CDR1 is MNHEY, CDR2 SVGEGT. V lost 6 bases, J lost 3 bases, and 22 bases lay in between. Here the CDR3 reads CASSKSTSRLPTDTQYF. CDR3 nucleotide sequence: TGTGCCAGCAGCAAATCCACTAGCCGCCTTCCAACAGATACGCAGTATTTT.

The chain uses TRBV6-5 and TRBJ2-3, with TRBD1 identical over 7 bases. Unmatched junction bases numbered 12, after V lost 0 bases and J lost 0 bases. Germline V gene data show CDR1 as MNHEY and CDR2 as SVGAGI. The CDR3 loop spans 19 amino acids. The CDR3 sequence: CASSYSTPRTGTSTDTQYF. The CDR3 nucleotides are TGTGCCAGCAGTTACTCGACACCGAGGACAGGCACTAGCACAGATACGCAGTATTTT.

In the case of this clonotype: At one end the junction does not follow the germline gene, possibly because of a read error. The rearrangement joins TRBV7-9 to TRBJ2-5; D gene unclear. Germline V gives CDR1 SEHNR, CDR2 FQNEAQ (reference sequence). This CDR3 contains 14 residues. In DNA, the CDR3 is TGTGCCAGCAGCGTAGGAAAGGTACAAGGGACCCAGTACTTC. It translates to CASSVGKVQGTQYF.

The genes are TRBV20-1 and TRBJ2-1; TRBD2 matches at 7 bases. The DNA matches TRBJ2-7 better at its end, which makes the J call doubtful. Germline CDR1 DFQATT, CDR2 SNEGSKA (reference sequence). The CDR3 is made up of 15 amino acids. CDR3 DNA sequence: TGCAGTGCTAGTCCACTAGCGTACTCCTACAATGAGCAGTACTTC. It translates to CSASPLAYSYNEQYF.

This clonotype was observed a handful of times. V is TRBV20-1 and J is TRBJ1-2; D not certain. Germline lookup yields CDR1 DFQATT and CDR2 SNEGSKA (reference sequence). The V end lost 6 bases, the J end lost 5 bases, and 10 bases lay between the germline ends. The CDR3 runs 11 residues. The CDR3 DNA follows: TGCAGTGCCCCTAACCCGTATGGCTACACCTTC. Residues: CSAPNPYGYTF.

This clonotype was seen more than once but under ten times. This rearrangement joins TRBV12-3 or TRBV12-4 to TRBJ2-1; a weak D match, TRBD1 (6 bases). There are 14 residues in the CDR3. V lost 3 bases and J lost 5, with 11 bases in between. CDR3 nucleotides: TGTGCCAGCAGTTTGAGGACAGATAACAATGAGCAGTTCTTC. Encoded protein: CASSLRTDNNEQFF.

The chain couples TRBV5-5 to TRBJ2-7; possible D gene TRBD1, 5 bases. The germline CDR1 and CDR2 sequences are SGHKS and YYEKEE (reference sequence). The CDR3 has 15 amino acids. Deletions cut 0 bases from V and 0 bases from J, with 10 bases between. The CDR3 DNA sequence: TGTGCCAGCAGCTTGGGCAGGGCAATCTCCTACGAGCAGTACTTC. Translating it yields CASSLGRAISYEQYF.

The chain combines TRBV15 with TRBJ2-5; 8 bases align to TRBD2. The CDR3 runs 14 residues. Trimming removed 8 bases from V and 6 bases from J; junction bases left unmatched: 11. CDR1 and CDR2 from the germline V gene are LNHNV and YYDKDF (reference sequence). In DNA form, the CDR3 reads TGTGCCACCGCTCCGGGACTAGGGTGGCAGACCCAGTACTTC. As protein: CATAPGLGWQTQYF. Combining the CDR3 with reference TRBV15 and TRBJ2-5 gives the whole variable domain DAMVIQNPRYQVTQFGKPVTLSCSQTLNHNVMYWYQQKSSQAPKLLFHYYDKDFNNEADTPDNFQSRRPNTSFCFLDIRSPGLGDTAMYLCATAPGLGWQTQYFGPGTRLLVL.

This chain uses TRBV15 with TRBJ2-3; D might be TRBD2 (5 bases). V lost 10 bases and J lost 3, with 14 bases in between. CDR3 length: 13 amino acids. CDR1 and CDR2 from the germline V gene are LNHNV and YYDKDF (reference sequence). The CDR3 spells CASSGMRTDTQYF. CDR3 in DNA: TGTGCCAGCTCGGGGATGAGGACAGATACGCAGTATTTT.

This clonotype was seen only a few times. The genes are TRBV13 and TRBJ2-7, with a weak D call TRBD1 (5 bases). Trimming took 8 bases from V and 3 from J, leaving 14 bases between them. Germline CDR1 and CDR2: PRHDT and FYEKMQ (reference sequence). There are 13 residues in the CDR3. The CDR3 region has the DNA TGTGCCAGCTCGCAGGGCCCCCACTACGAGCAGTACTTC. Translated, it gives CASSQGPHYEQYF.

The chain uses TRBV7-2 and TRBJ2-1; 9 nucleotides align to TRBD1. The V and J ends lost 5 bases and 8 bases, in that order; junction bases with no gene match: 13. The CDR3 has 16 amino acids. Germline CDR1 is SGHTA and CDR2 is FQGNSA. This CDR3 is CASSRLTGGAGDEQFF. The CDR3 bases are TGTGCCAGCAGCCGACTCACAGGGGGCGCCGGGGATGAGCAGTTCTTC.

This clonotype occurred once. The chain employs TRBV7-2 and TRBJ2-7, with D possibly matching TRBD2 (6 bases). The better agreement between TRBJ2-5 and the DNA end casts doubt on the J call. This CDR3 contains 15 residues. Germline V lookup: CDR1 SGHTA, CDR2 FQGNSA. The CDR3 DNA follows: TGTGCCAGCAGCTTAGGGGGTGAGCGGGCAGAGACCCAGTACTTC. Protein: CASSLGGERAETQYF.

The chain has TRBV15 and TRBJ1-1; D call uncertain. This CDR3 comprises 12 residues. The germline V and J ends were trimmed by 4 bases and 6 bases, with 9 bases remaining between them. CDR1 and CDR2 (germline): LNHNV, YYDKDF (reference sequence). CDR3 protein: CATSKDGAEAFF. The CDR3 DNA follows: TGTGCCACCAGCAAAGACGGGGCTGAAGCTTTCTTT.

The chain links TRBV20-1 to TRBJ2-1; a weak D match, TRBD2 (6 bases). Germline CDR1 and CDR2: DFQATT and SNEGSKA (reference sequence). V was pared by 3 bases and J by 1 base, with 16 bases between. The CDR3 runs 16 residues. The CDR3 DNA follows: TGCAGTGCTAGGGGGGGACGCTCGGGGTCCTACAATGAGCAGTTCTTC. Its protein product is CSARGGRSGSYNEQFF.

V and J are TRBV6-6 and TRBJ2-1; no clear D gene. Germline V CDR1 and CDR2: MNHNY, SVGAGI (reference sequence). The germline V and J ends were trimmed by 2 bases and 6 bases, with 11 bases remaining between them. The CDR3 consists of 14 residues. The DNA for the CDR3 is TGTGCCAGCAGTTACGAGAGGACGAGCAATGAGCAGTTCTTC. The encoded protein is CASSYERTSNEQFF.

V is TRBV4-1 and J is TRBJ2-5, with D perhaps matching TRBD1 (5 bases). The CDR3 covers 19 residues. V was cut by 2 bases and J by 1 base, with 23 bases left in between. The germline V gene has CDR1 MGHRA and CDR2 YSYEKL. CDR3 sequence: CASSQSSWAPTAIQETQYF. The CDR3 nucleotides read TGCGCCAGCAGCCAATCCTCCTGGGCCCCGACAGCGATCCAAGAGACCCAGTACTTC.

This chain links TRBV4-1 with TRBJ1-2, with D maybe TRBD1 (5 bases). Germline V gene data show CDR1 as MGHRA and CDR2 as YSYEKL. Trimming left V 4 bases short and J 7 bases short, with 22 bases between. The CDR3 is 16 amino acids. The CDR3 nucleotides read TGCGCCAGCAGCCTCAATCCGGGCTTAAGGGACTCTGGCTACACCTTC. Translating gives CASSLNPGLRDSGYTF.

This chain links TRBV7-2 with TRBJ1-5; 10 bases agree with TRBD1. With 5 bases clipped from V and 4 bases from J, the junction kept 8 bases outside the gene matches. The CDR3 spans 16 residues. Looked up from germline, CDR1 is SGHTA and CDR2 is FQGNSA. The chain's CDR3 is CASSLGDRGRNQPQHF. The CDR3 DNA is TGTGCCAGCAGCCTGGGGGACAGGGGCAGGAATCAGCCCCAGCATTTT.

The chain combines TRBV7-2 with TRBJ2-7; 8 bases agree with TRBD2. V shed 5 bases, J shed 3 bases, and the junction held 12 bases outside the gene matches. The CDR3 is 16 amino acids. Per germline, CDR1 SGHTA and CDR2 FQGNSA. CDR3 sequence (DNA): TGTGCCAGCAGCCGACGGAGCGGGGGAGGATTCTACGAGCAGTACTTC. Its translation is CASSRRSGGGFYEQYF.

This clonotype showed up just a few times. The rearrangement joins TRBV13 to TRBJ2-3; the D gene is possibly TRBD2 (6 bases). The CDR3 totals 18 residues. V lost 1 base and J 1 base, leaving 18 bases between the germline ends. Germline V CDR1 and CDR2: PRHDT, FYEKMQ (reference sequence). In nucleotides, the CDR3 is TGTGCCAGCAGCTTAGCGGGGGAGCTCGAAAAACGCACAGATACGCAGTATTTT. Its translation: CASSLAGELEKRTDTQYF. Supplemented by reference TRBV13 and TRBJ2-3, the full variable domain reads AAGVIQSPRHLIKEKRETATLKCYPIPRHDTVYWYQQGPGQDPQFLISFYEKMQSDKGSIPDRFSAQQFSDYHSELNMSSLELGDSALYFCASSLAGELEKRTDTQYFGPGTRLTVL.

The CDR3 sequence: CASSLVGDPDTQYF. DNA of the CDR3: TGTGCCAGCAGCTTAGTTGGGGACCCAGATACGCAGTATTTT. This chain joins TRBV7-9 and TRBJ2-3; D might be TRBD1 or TRBD2, each matching 5 bases. From germline, CDR1 is SEHNR and CDR2 FQNEAQ (reference sequence). The CDR3 totals 14 residues. V was trimmed by 1 base and J by 4 bases, leaving 9 bases between them.